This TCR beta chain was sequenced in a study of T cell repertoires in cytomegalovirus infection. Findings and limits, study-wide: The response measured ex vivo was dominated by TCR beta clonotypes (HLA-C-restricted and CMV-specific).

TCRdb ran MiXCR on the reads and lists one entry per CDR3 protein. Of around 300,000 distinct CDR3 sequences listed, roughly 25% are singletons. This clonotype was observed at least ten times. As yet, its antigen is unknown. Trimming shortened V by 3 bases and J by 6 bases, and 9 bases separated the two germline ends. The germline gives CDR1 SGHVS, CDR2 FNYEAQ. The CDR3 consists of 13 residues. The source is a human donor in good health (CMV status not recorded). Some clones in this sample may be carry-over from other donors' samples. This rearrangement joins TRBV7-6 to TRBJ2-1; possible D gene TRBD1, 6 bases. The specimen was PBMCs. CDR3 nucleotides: TGTGCCAGCAGCTTTGGGACACCCAATGAGCAGTTCTTC. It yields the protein CASSFGTPNEQFF.